Below, one TCR beta chain is given with its context. Sequencing used immunoSEQ multiplex PCR; TCRdb keeps in-frame clones, though not all of them. This sample has about 70,000 clones, with 75% to 90% found just once. The source of the sample is a study of PD-L1 blockade in urothelial cancer. About the research overall: Blood was tested 3 weeks (second dose) and 6 weeks into treatment.

Indicated time point: pretreatment peripheral blood. The CDR3 has 17 residues. Germline V gene sequence: CDR1 SGHRS, CDR2 YFSETQ. V lost 2 bases and J lost 5; bases outside the gene matches: 12. The sequencing here drew on PBMCs, taken around atezolizumab (anti-PD-L1) treatment. The sequence came from a man between 65 and 85 years old with urothelial cancer. The V and J genes are TRBV5-1 and TRBJ2-5; the match to TRBD2 covers 10 bases. The CDR3 sequence: CASSFPSGSTPGETQYF. CDR3 DNA sequence: TGCGCCAGCAGCTTCCCTAGCGGGAGTACTCCAGGGGAGACCCAGTACTTC.